These 24 T cell receptor beta chains came from one sample sequenced in a study of cytomegalovirus exposure and HLA in healthy donors. The PCR employed 60 Vbeta primers together with 13 Jbeta primers. Libraries were prepared by immunoSEQ multiplex PCR; TCRdb keeps only in-frame clonotypes and omits some of them. The sample includes 130,000 to 150,000 clones, roughly 80% of them seen just once. The sequenced sample consisted of PBMCs. The receptors derive from a woman aged 40-49 years in good health and CMV-seropositive.

The V call is TRBV10-2, the J call TRBJ2-1; TRBD1 matches at 8 bases. This CDR3 region has 15 residues. In germline, CDR1 is WSHSY, CDR2 SAAADI. V shed 6 bases and J 5 bases; nucleotides not matched to a gene: 9. The CDR3 nucleotides read TGCGCCAGCAGACCAGGGACAGGCGACCACAATGAGCAGTTCTTC. Its translation: CASRPGTGDHNEQFF.

The chain links TRBV19 to TRBJ1-2; D perhaps matches TRBD1 (5 bases). CDR1 is LNHDA and CDR2 is SQIVND in the germline V gene (reference sequence). V was shortened by 5 bases and J by 8 bases, with 15 bases between the two germline ends. The CDR3 runs to 13 residues. CDR3 DNA: TGTGCCAGTAGTTGGTCAGGGATCGGCGGCTACACCTTC. It yields the protein CASSWSGIGGYTF.

This chain's CDR3 is CASSPDGLTSNQPQHF. The CDR3 nucleotides read TGTGCCAGCAGCCCGGATGGGCTAACAAGCAATCAGCCCCAGCATTTT. This chain uses TRBV27 with TRBJ1-5; D remains unclear. The V gene's germline CDR1 is MNHEY and CDR2 SMNVEV (reference sequence). V lost 6 bases and J lost 1, with 16 bases in between. The CDR3 has 16 residues.

The chain is built from TRBV12-5 and TRBJ1-4, with 7 bases identical to TRBD1. CDR1 is LGHNT and CDR2 is FRNRAP in the germline V gene. The CDR3 totals 16 residues. Germline trimming cut 0 bases from V and 8 bases from J; bases unmatched to any gene: 9. This chain's CDR3 is CASGLVQGQVYEKLFF. The CDR3 coding sequence is TGTGCTAGTGGTTTGGTACAAGGACAGGTGTACGAAAAACTGTTTTTT.

This clone has just one count. The rearrangement links TRBV6-5 to TRBJ2-7; 10 nucleotides agree with TRBD1. V gave up 9 bases and J gave up 7 bases; unmatched junction bases: 9. The CDR3 is 13 residues long. From germline, CDR1 is MNHEY and CDR2 SVGAGI. The CDR3 spells CASRGQGTWEQYF. The CDR3 nucleotides are TGTGCCAGTCGGGGACAGGGGACTTGGGAGCAGTACTTC.

The V call is TRBV6-5, the J call TRBJ2-1; the D gene is possibly TRBD2 (5 bases). The length of the CDR3 is 13 residues. The germline gives CDR1 MNHEY, CDR2 SVGAGI. V lost 5 bases and J 9 bases, leaving 14 bases between the germline ends. In DNA, the CDR3 is TGTGCCAGCAGTGAGAGGGTTGTCAGTGAGCAGTTCTTC. Protein: CASSERVVSEQFF.

The rearrangement links TRBV28 to TRBJ1-5; D is unresolved. Germline V gene data show CDR1 as MDHEN and CDR2 as SYDVKM. The CDR3 has 17 residues. V was clipped by 4 bases and J by 4 bases, with 20 bases between them. CDR3: CASSSLGLQLGNQPQHF. The CDR3 bases are TGTGCCAGCAGTTCTCTTGGACTTCAGCTGGGGAATCAGCCCCAGCATTTT. Filled out from reference TRBV28 and TRBJ1-5, the complete variable domain reads DVKVTQSSRYLVKRTGEKVFLECVQDMDHENMFWYRQDPGLGLRLIYFSYDVKMKEKGDIPEGYSVSREKKERFSLILESASTNQTSMYLCASSSLGLQLGNQPQHFGDGTRLSIL.

V usage is TRBV5-5 and J usage is TRBJ2-1; 8 positions agree with TRBD1. CDR3 length: 15 residues. The germline gives CDR1 SGHKS, CDR2 YYEKEE (reference sequence). Trimming at V came to 3 bases and at J to 4 bases, leaving 6 bases not matched to a gene. The CDR3 spells CASSSGQVIYNEQFF. The CDR3 coding sequence is TGTGCCAGCAGCTCGGGACAGGTGATTTACAATGAGCAGTTCTTC.

The chain carries TRBV2 and TRBJ2-1; 13 bases are shared with TRBD2. This CDR3 region has 14 residues. The junction had 10 bases not matched to a gene; V was cut back by 5 bases and J by 15 bases. CDR1 is SNHLY and CDR2 is FYNNEI in the germline V gene. In DNA, the CDR3 is TGTGCCAGCAGTCTTCGGACTAGCGGGGGTCTTTTGTTCTTC. It translates to CASSLRTSGGLLFF.

This clone was counted between two and nine times. The CDR3 loop reads CASKSRTGGNTEAFF. CDR3 nucleotides: TGTGCCAGTAAATCAAGGACAGGGGGGAACACTGAAGCTTTCTTT. This chain links TRBV19 with TRBJ1-1, with 10 bases matching TRBD1. The CDR3 has 15 amino acids. Germline V lookup: CDR1 LNHDA, CDR2 SQIVND (reference sequence). The V gene end was trimmed by 7 bases and the J gene end by 1 base; junction bases not matched to a gene: 6.

CDR3 in DNA: TGCAGTGCCAGCGGGGGGCCGGATCAGTACTTC. This encodes CSASGGPDQYF. The V call is TRBV20-1, the J call TRBJ2-4; 9 bases match TRBD2. J lost 12 bases, V lost 6 bases, and 6 bases had no gene match. Germline V gene lookup returns CDR1 DFQATT and CDR2 SNEGSKA (reference sequence). The CDR3 extends over 11 amino acids.

This clone appeared a few times. The chain combines TRBV5-1 with TRBJ2-7; unclear D gene. The germline gives CDR1 SGHRS, CDR2 YFSETQ. This CDR3 has 11 residues. Trimming removed 3 bases from V and 7 bases from J, with 8 bases in between. The CDR3 DNA sequence: TGCGCCAGCAGCTCCTCGTTGGAGCAGTACTTC. Protein sequence: CASSSSLEQYF.

The genes are TRBV5-6 and TRBJ2-7; 7 bases align to TRBD1. The V gene end was trimmed by 4 bases and the J gene end by 1 base; junction bases not matched to a gene: 8. The CDR3 extends over 15 amino acids. Germline V CDR1 and CDR2: SGHDT, YYEEEE. CDR3 DNA: TGTGCCAGCAGCCCTGGGACAGTGGGATCCTACGAGCAGTACTTC. This translates into CASSPGTVGSYEQYF.

CDR3 region: CASSFGGSGNTIYF. CDR3 coding DNA: TGTGCCAGCAGCTTCGGAGGATCTGGAAACACCATATATTTT. The rearrangement joins TRBV7-9 to TRBJ1-3; D remains unclear. This CDR3 comprises 14 residues. Germline CDR1 SEHNR, CDR2 FQNEAQ (reference sequence). V lost 3 bases and J lost 1, with 7 bases in between.

The genes are TRBV9 and TRBJ2-4, with a weak D call TRBD1 (5 bases). With 0 bases removed from V and 4 bases from J, the gap between germline ends came to 17 bases. This CDR3 has 17 residues. Per the germline V gene, CDR1 is SGDLS and CDR2 is YYNGEE. The DNA of the CDR3 is TGTGCCAGCAGCGTAGAGGGGAAAGGGATTTGGAAAAACATTCAGTACTTC. This codes for CASSVEGKGIWKNIQYF.

This clone qualifies as hyperexpanded. The gene calls are TRBV5-1 and TRBJ2-1; no clear D gene. The CDR3 extends over 11 amino acids. Germline lookup yields CDR1 SGHRS and CDR2 YFSETQ. V was pared by 4 bases and J by 5 bases, with 4 bases between. CDR3: CASSGHNEQFF. The DNA of the CDR3 is TGCGCCAGCAGCGGCCACAATGAGCAGTTCTTC.

The V call is TRBV28, the J call TRBJ2-2; D is unresolved. The germline CDR1 and CDR2 sequences are MDHEN and SYDVKM. CDR3 size: 15 residues. V lost 3 bases, J lost 1 base, and 9 bases lay in between. CDR3: CASSLSVGNTGELFF. Written as DNA, the CDR3 is TGTGCCAGCAGTTTGTCGGTCGGGAACACCGGGGAGCTGTTTTTT.

The V call is TRBV10-2, the J call TRBJ2-1, with TRBD2 matching over 16 bases. V lost 6 bases and J lost 6; bases outside the gene matches: 2. There are 15 residues in the CDR3. CDR1 and CDR2 from the germline V gene are WSHSY and SAAADI. The CDR3: CASRGTSGGANEQFF. CDR3 bases: TGCGCCAGCAGGGGGACTAGCGGGGGGGCCAATGAGCAGTTCTTC.

The chain carries TRBV5-1 and TRBJ2-3; 7 bases map to TRBD1. Trimming removed 1 base from V and 4 bases from J; junction bases left unmatched: 9. The CDR3 consists of 16 residues. The V gene's germline CDR1 is SGHRS and CDR2 YFSETQ. In nucleotides, the CDR3 is TGCGCCAGCAGCTTGTACAAGACAGGGTCGGCAGATACGCAGTATTTT. It is translated as CASSLYKTGSADTQYF.

The rearrangement joins TRBV19 to TRBJ1-5; 9 nucleotides line up with TRBD1. V shed 7 bases, J shed 2 bases, and the junction held 9 bases outside the gene matches. Germline-derived CDR1 and CDR2 are LNHDA and SQIVND (reference sequence). The CDR3 consists of 16 residues. The CDR3 loop reads CASKEGGQGGNQPQHF. The CDR3 nucleotides are TGTGCCAGTAAAGAGGGGGGACAGGGAGGCAATCAGCCCCAGCATTTT.

This clone turned up a few times. This sequence joins TRBV7-2 and TRBJ2-7; 7 positions match TRBD1. V was pared by 3 bases and J by 4 bases, with 6 bases of the junction left unmatched. Germline-derived CDR1 and CDR2 are SGHTA and FQGNSA. The CDR3 length is 14 residues. The CDR3 loop is CASSFRDSKYEQYF. The CDR3 region has the DNA TGTGCCAGCAGCTTCCGGGACAGTAAGTACGAGCAGTACTTC.

The chain recombines TRBV5-4 with TRBJ2-2; 7 nucleotides align to TRBD1. Germline trimming cut 3 bases from V and 4 bases from J; bases unmatched to any gene: 12. Germline CDR1 SGHNT, CDR2 YYREEE (reference sequence). The CDR3 contains 17 residues. Written as DNA, the CDR3 is TGTGCCAGCAGCTCTTACTCACAGGGGTTTGGCACCGGGGAGCTGTTTTTT. This translates into CASSSYSQGFGTGELFF.

The chain is built from TRBV6-1 and TRBJ2-7, with TRBD2 matching over 9 bases. The germline gives CDR1 MNHNS, CDR2 SASEGT. After removal of 8 bases from V and 5 bases from J, the junction contained 10 bases not matched to a gene. The CDR3 is made up of 14 amino acids. Here the CDR3 DNA reads TGTGCCAGCCGCCCCAGGGCGGGGGGGCACGAGCAGTACTTC. Its translation is CASRPRAGGHEQYF.

V and J are TRBV5-5 and TRBJ1-2; 8 bases align to TRBD1. This CDR3 comprises 14 residues. Germline V CDR1 and CDR2: SGHKS, YYEKEE (reference sequence). V was clipped by 4 bases and J by 5 bases; unmatched bases: 7. The DNA for the CDR3 is TGTGCCAGCAGCACAGGGACAGGCGCTTATGGCTACACCTTC. Protein: CASSTGTGAYGYTF.